This record looks at one T cell receptor (beta chain) sequence and its context. Its matching antigen is unknown. Nominally healthy donors were sampled, though unrecorded immune exposures were likely. This sample stems from a study of cytomegalovirus exposure and HLA in healthy donors. The study's findings and limits: In a later analysis, common viral pathogens appeared linked to several of the most significant clusters. For most TCR sequences rarity was the rule, although some public TCRs occurred in many donors. Cytomegalovirus-associated status was assigned to 164 TCR beta chains.

The CDR3 runs 18 residues. Primers for the PCR totalled 60 Vbeta and 13 Jbeta. Profiling relied on immunoSEQ multiplex PCR, and the TCRdb table lists in-frame clones only, not all of them. The profile shows over 150,000 clones, 79% of them singletons. The sequence derives from a man aged 25-45 years in good health and CMV-seropositive. The genes are TRBV1 and TRBJ2-7; the listed D gene, TRBD1, was not tested against the DNA. TRBV1 is tagged as a pseudogene. Material for sequencing was PBMCs. In DNA form, the CDR3 reads TGCACCAGCAGCCAAGGATTTCCCACAGGGAAGGACTCCTACGAGCAGTACTTC. Encoded protein: CTSSQGFPTGKDSYEQYF.